These 26 T cell receptor beta chains came from one sample sequenced in a study of T cell responses to AZD1222 COVID-19 vaccine. Only in-frame clones appear in the TCRdb table, and some are missing; sequencing was by immunoSEQ multiplex PCR. This repertoire shows roughly 130,000 clones, 70% to 90% found once; its top ten account for around 12%. Material: peripheral blood, obtained on day 0 of AZD1222 vaccination. The receptors derive from an adult in good health.

The V gene is TRBV27, the J gene TRBJ2-1; 12 bases line up with TRBD2. Trimming removed 6 bases from V and 4 bases from J; junction bases left unmatched: 10. CDR1 and CDR2 (germline): MNHEY, SMNVEV (reference sequence). The CDR3 sequence is 17 residues long. CDR3 in amino acids: CASRRPGTSGRYNEQFF. Written as DNA, the CDR3 is TGTGCCAGCAGACGACCCGGGACTAGCGGGCGGTACAATGAGCAGTTCTTC.

The chain recombines TRBV18 with TRBJ2-7; D not resolved. The CDR3 has 14 amino acids. The germline CDR1 and CDR2 sequences are KGHSH and LQKENI. V dropped 3 bases and J dropped 6 bases, with 15 bases sitting between them. The CDR3 spells CASSPDIPLGEQYF. The CDR3 DNA is TGTGCCAGCTCACCTGACATACCCTTGGGCGAGCAGTACTTC.

The J gene is TRBJ1-1, the V gene TRBV18; D remains ambiguous. The CDR3 covers 14 residues. Trimming stripped 6 bases from V and 0 bases from J, with 11 bases between. Germline V gives CDR1 KGHSH, CDR2 LQKENI. CDR3 residues: CASSRGAMNTEAFF. The DNA of the CDR3 is TGTGCCAGCTCCCGCGGAGCCATGAACACTGAAGCTTTCTTT.

The chain is built from TRBV3-1 (or the pseudogene TRBV3-2) and TRBJ1-2; D is uncertain. Between the trimmed V and J ends, which lost 4 bases and 3 bases, there was a span of 9 bases. The length of the CDR3 is 13 residues. Germline V gives CDR1 LGHDT, CDR2 YNNKEL (reference sequence). The CDR3 region is CASSPRLDYGYTF. CDR3 DNA: TGTGCCAGCAGCCCTCGCCTTGACTATGGCTACACCTTC.

The genes are TRBV6-5 and TRBJ1-4; no firm D call. This CDR3 has 14 amino acids. CDR1 and CDR2 (germline): MNHEY, SVGAGI. The V and J ends lost 1 base and 6 bases respectively, with 9 bases between them. DNA of the CDR3: TGTGCCAGCAGTTACTTCCTGATACATGAAAAACTGTTTTTT. As protein: CASSYFLIHEKLFF.

The chain has TRBV28 and TRBJ1-3; 9 nucleotides agree with TRBD1. CDR1 and CDR2 (germline): MDHEN, SYDVKM. The V gene end was trimmed by 6 bases and the J gene end by 1 base; junction bases not matched to a gene: 7. The CDR3 spans 16 residues. CDR3 DNA sequence: TGTGCCAGCAGCACGAGACAGGGGGGATCTGGAAACACCATATATTTT. Its protein is CASSTRQGGSGNTIYF.

The chain combines TRBV7-2 with TRBJ2-7; 7 bases are shared with TRBD1. V shed 5 bases and J 6 bases; nucleotides not matched to a gene: 7. This CDR3 has 13 amino acids. Germline CDR1 and CDR2: SGHTA and FQGNSA. The CDR3 is CASSEDRSSEQYF. In DNA, the CDR3 is TGTGCCAGCAGCGAGGACAGGTCCAGCGAGCAGTACTTC.

The chain uses TRBV5-5 and TRBJ1-5; TRBD1 aligns across 8 bases. From germline, CDR1 is SGHKS and CDR2 YYEKEE (reference sequence). The CDR3 runs to 15 residues. Trimming removed 5 bases from V and 2 bases from J; junction bases left unmatched: 6. The CDR3 loop is CASSYRGTGNQPQHF. DNA for the CDR3: TGTGCCAGCAGTTACAGGGGGACGGGCAATCAGCCCCAGCATTTT. The whole variable domain, remainder taken from reference TRBV5-5 and TRBJ1-5, is DAGVTQSPTHLIKTRGQQVTLRCSPISGHKSVSWYQQVLGQGPQFIFQYYEKEERGRGNFPDRFSARQFPNYSSELNVNALLLGDSALYLCASSYRGTGNQPQHFGDGTRLSIL.

The chain combines TRBV9 with TRBJ1-3; D unresolved. The CDR3 has 15 amino acids. Germline CDR1 and CDR2: SGDLS and YYNGEE. V was shortened by 0 bases and J by 3 bases, with 10 bases between the two germline ends. CDR3 loop: CASSVDGGVGNTIYF. In nucleotides, the CDR3 is TGTGCCAGCAGCGTAGATGGAGGCGTTGGAAACACCATATATTTT.

This clone came up once. The rearrangement joins TRBV3-1 (or the pseudogene TRBV3-2) to TRBJ2-7; TRBD1 matches at 7 bases. This CDR3 comprises 16 residues. Germline-derived CDR1 and CDR2 are LGHDT and YNNKEL (reference sequence). J was trimmed by 1 base and V by 2 bases; bases with no gene match: 8. CDR3 in amino acids: CASSQSLGTESYEQYF. In DNA form, the CDR3 reads TGTGCCAGCAGCCAATCGTTAGGGACAGAATCCTACGAGCAGTACTTC.

This chain joins TRBV7-8 and TRBJ2-1; 10 bases fit TRBD2. Per the germline V gene, CDR1 is SGHVS and CDR2 is FQNEAQ. The CDR3 covers 15 residues. J was trimmed by 7 bases and V by 2 bases; bases with no gene match: 5. CDR3 residues: CASSLQRGGRNEQFF. For the CDR3, the DNA is TGTGCCAGCAGCTTACAGCGGGGGGGACGGAATGAGCAGTTCTTC.

This clone was observed a single time. The chain uses TRBV18 and TRBJ2-7; TRBD1 is a possible D gene (5 bases). Germline loops: CDR1 KGHSH, CDR2 LQKENI. V was shortened by 6 bases and J by 6 bases, with 12 bases between the two germline ends. The CDR3 loop spans 12 amino acids. The CDR3 spells CASSNPRGEQYF. The CDR3 DNA reads TGTGCCAGCTCGAATCCTAGGGGCGAGCAGTACTTC.

V and J are TRBV7-8 and TRBJ1-5; 7 bases line up with TRBD1. This CDR3 is built from 18 residues. Losses at the gene ends were 4 bases for V and 5 bases for J; bases not matched to a gene: 17. Germline V gene sequence: CDR1 SGHVS, CDR2 FQNEAQ. The CDR3 sequence is CASSSTPDRALTHQPQHF. CDR3 sequence (DNA): TGTGCCAGCAGCTCCACACCAGACAGGGCCCTTACCCATCAGCCCCAGCATTTT.

The chain is built from TRBV19 and TRBJ1-2; D gene uncertain. There are 11 residues in the CDR3. Trimming shortened V by 3 bases and J by 8 bases, and 7 bases separated the two germline ends. CDR1 is LNHDA and CDR2 is SQIVND in the germline V gene (reference sequence). The CDR3 here is CASSIPRGYTF. The CDR3 bases are TGTGCCAGTAGTATCCCGCGCGGCTACACCTTC.

This sequence joins TRBV7-6 and TRBJ1-3, with D uncertain. CDR1 SGHVS and CDR2 FNYEAQ come from the germline V gene. V lost 5 bases and J 8 bases, leaving 10 bases between the germline ends. The CDR3 has 12 amino acids. The CDR3: CASSPTTDTIYF. In DNA form, the CDR3 reads TGTGCCAGCAGCCCCACAACAGACACCATATATTTT.

The gene calls are TRBV19 and TRBJ1-4, with a weak D call TRBD1 (5 bases). Germline V CDR1 and CDR2: LNHDA, SQIVND (reference sequence). V was cut by 8 bases and J by 7 bases, with 17 bases left in between. The CDR3 sequence is 14 residues long. CDR3 sequence: CASSTGTKGEKLFF. The CDR3 DNA reads TGTGCCAGTTCAACCGGGACCAAAGGTGAAAAACTGTTTTTT.

In its sample, this clone was seen a few times. This chain uses TRBV30 with TRBJ1-6, with a tentative D call TRBD1 (5 bases). Trimming stripped 4 bases from V and 7 bases from J, with 17 bases between. This CDR3 comprises 15 residues. CDR1 GTSNPN and CDR2 SVGIG come from the germline V gene (reference sequence). The CDR3 DNA is TGTGCCTGGACTGCCATCGGACATCGGAATTCACCCCTCCACTTT. Its protein is CAWTAIGHRNSPLHF.

This clone has a count of ten or more. The chain is built from TRBV12-3 or TRBV12-4 and TRBJ1-1; 7 bases are a match to TRBD1. This CDR3 is built from 13 residues. With V trimmed by 5 bases and J by 3 bases, 3 bases remained unmatched. Here the CDR3 reads CASSRTGDTEAFF. CDR3 bases: TGTGCCAGCAGTCGAACAGGGGACACTGAAGCTTTCTTT.

The J gene is TRBJ2-1, the V gene TRBV2, with unresolved D. The V gene's germline CDR1 is SNHLY and CDR2 FYNNEI. Deletions cut 7 bases from V and 12 bases from J, with 19 bases between. The CDR3 runs to 13 residues. CDR3 nucleotides: TGTGCCAGCAACGGGCGGCAGGTTCGGGTGCAGTTCTTC. It encodes CASNGRQVRVQFF.

This chain connects TRBV18 to TRBJ1-4; D unclear. V was cut by 0 bases and J by 3 bases, with 8 bases left in between. Germline loops: CDR1 KGHSH, CDR2 LQKENI. CDR3 length: 15 residues. The CDR3 reads CASSPPGSPNEKLFF. As DNA, the CDR3 is TGTGCCAGCTCACCACCGGGCAGCCCTAATGAAAAACTGTTTTTT.

V gene TRBV5-5 combines with J gene TRBJ2-2; 12 bases match TRBD2. V shed 0 bases and J 7 bases; nucleotides not matched to a gene: 4. This CDR3 is 16 amino acids long. Germline-derived CDR1 and CDR2 are SGHKS and YYEKEE (reference sequence). The CDR3 DNA is TGTGCCAGCAGCTTGGGGACTAGCGGGGTATACGGGGAGCTGTTTTTT. This sequence encodes CASSLGTSGVYGELFF.

In its sample, this clone was seen once. V gene TRBV29-1 combines with J gene TRBJ2-1, with D perhaps TRBD2 (5 bases). Germline assignment: CDR1 SQVTM and CDR2 ANQGSEA. The CDR3 runs 11 residues. The V end lost 4 bases, the J end lost 12 bases, and 13 bases lay between the germline ends. In nucleotides, the CDR3 is TGCAGCGTTGCCTCTAGCTTAGGGCAGTTCTTC. It encodes CSVASSLGQFF.

This clone was counted once. This chain links TRBV2 with TRBJ1-2; D gene uncertain. Between the trimmed V and J ends, which lost 7 bases and 0 bases, there was a span of 9 bases. Germline values: CDR1 SNHLY, CDR2 FYNNEI. This CDR3 is 13 amino acids long. The CDR3 spells CASNREANYGYTF. The CDR3 bases are TGTGCCAGCAATAGAGAGGCTAACTATGGCTACACCTTC.

The count of this clone is one. This chain uses TRBV30 with TRBJ1-3; the D is unclear. The CDR3 runs 13 residues. V was cut by 3 bases and J by 0 bases, with 6 bases left in between. Germline V gives CDR1 GTSNPN, CDR2 SVGIG (reference sequence). The DNA for the CDR3 is TGTGCCTGGAGAGATCACTCTGGAAACACCATATATTTT. Residues: CAWRDHSGNTIYF.

This rearrangement joins TRBV21-1 to TRBJ2-7; TRBD2, the table's D call, was not compared with the DNA. TRBV21-1 is annotated as a pseudogene. This CDR3 is built from 17 residues. The CDR3 loop reads CASSKGVGGSHSYEQYF. CDR3 sequence (DNA): TGTGCCAGCAGCAAAGGGGTTGGCGGGTCCCATTCCTACGAGCAGTACTTC.

The chain recombines TRBV7-9 with TRBJ1-3, with D maybe TRBD1 (5 bases). The CDR3 contains 17 residues. Trimming removed 5 bases at V and 0 bases at J, with 17 bases between. Germline V gives CDR1 SEHNR, CDR2 FQNEAQ (reference sequence). The CDR3 loop reads CASSNSGTSRSGNTIYF. The CDR3, as DNA: TGTGCCAGCAGCAATTCAGGGACGTCCCGCTCTGGAAACACCATATATTTT. Based on the CDR3 plus reference TRBV7-9 and TRBJ1-3, the full variable domain is DTGVSQNPRHKITKRGQNVTFRCDPISEHNRLYWYRQTLGQGPEFLTYFQNEAQLEKSRLLSDRFSAERPKGSFSTLEIQRTEQGDSAMYLCASSNSGTSRSGNTIYFGEGSWLTVV.